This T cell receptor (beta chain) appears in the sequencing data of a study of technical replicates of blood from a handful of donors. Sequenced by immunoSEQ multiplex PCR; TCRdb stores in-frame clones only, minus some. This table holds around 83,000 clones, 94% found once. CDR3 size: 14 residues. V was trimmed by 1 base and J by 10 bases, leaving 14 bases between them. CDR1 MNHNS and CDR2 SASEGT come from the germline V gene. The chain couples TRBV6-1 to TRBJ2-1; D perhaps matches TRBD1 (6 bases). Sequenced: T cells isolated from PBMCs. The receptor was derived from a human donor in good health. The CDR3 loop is CASSEGPGVGEQFF. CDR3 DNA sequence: TGTGCCAGCAGTGAAGGTCCAGGGGTGGGGGAGCAGTTCTTC.